This passage covers 9 T cell receptor beta chains from one sample sequenced in a study of OX40 agonist ivuxolimab in advanced cancers. Clones were read by immunoSEQ multiplex PCR, and TCRdb kept only the in-frame ones, dropping some. The repertoire includes about 50,000 clones, roughly nine tenths of them detected once, and 13% to 15% sits in the top ten. The input for sequencing was CD4+ or CD8+ T cells sorted from blood, taken in a trial of the OX40 agonist ivuxolimab. Receptor source: an adult with an advanced solid tumor such as melanoma, head and neck, liver or kidney cancer.

V and J are TRBV27 and TRBJ2-7, with 9 nucleotides matching TRBD1. This CDR3 has 16 amino acids. Germline V gene data show CDR1 as MNHEY and CDR2 as SMNVEV (reference sequence). With V trimmed by 3 bases and J by 5 bases, 11 bases remained unmatched. The CDR3 region has the DNA TGTGCCAGCAGTTTCGATCCGGGACAGGGAAGGAACGAGCAGTACTTC. Amino acids: CASSFDPGQGRNEQYF.

This clone appeared once. DNA for the CDR3: TGTGCCAGCAGCTTAGCCCCCACGGACTATGAAAAACTGTTTTTT. It specifies CASSLAPTDYEKLFF. This chain links TRBV11-2 with TRBJ1-4; D is undetermined. With 1 base removed from V and 6 bases from J, the gap between germline ends came to 12 bases. CDR3 length: 15 residues. Germline V gene lookup returns CDR1 SGHAT and CDR2 FQNNGV.

The chain carries TRBV9 and TRBJ2-5; 7 nucleotides line up with TRBD2. J lost 4 bases, V lost 0 bases, and 6 bases had no gene match. The length of the CDR3 is 15 residues. Germline V gene sequence: CDR1 SGDLS, CDR2 YYNGEE. CDR3 sequence reads: CASSVGLAVRETQYF. In nucleotides, the CDR3 is TGTGCCAGCAGCGTAGGACTAGCAGTAAGAGAGACCCAGTACTTC.

The J gene is TRBJ1-1, the V gene TRBV19; no definite D call. This CDR3 contains 15 residues. V was shortened by 0 bases and J by 3 bases, with 11 bases between the two germline ends. CDR1 and CDR2 from the germline V gene are LNHDA and SQIVND (reference sequence). The CDR3 region is CASSIDPGRDTEAFF. The CDR3 DNA reads as TGTGCCAGTAGTATAGACCCCGGGAGGGACACTGAAGCTTTCTTT.

A word on this clone: Compared with germline, one end of the junction differs, possibly owing to a read error. Different DNA sequences within this sample yield the same CDR3. V gene TRBV5-4 combines with J gene TRBJ1-1; D unclear. The CDR3 totals 12 residues. CDR1 and CDR2 from the germline V gene are SGHNT and YYREEE (reference sequence). DNA of the CDR3: TGTGCTAGCAGCTTGGAAATTAATGAAGCTTTCTTT. Protein product: CASSLEINEAFF.

This clone was seen a single time. V and J are TRBV5-1 and TRBJ1-3; possibly TRBD1 for D (5 bases). Germline loops: CDR1 SGHRS, CDR2 YFSETQ. With 4 bases removed from V and 0 bases from J, the gap between germline ends came to 14 bases. This CDR3 comprises 16 residues. CDR3 amino acids: CASSPGTDGSGNTIYF. CDR3 nucleotide sequence: TGCGCCAGCAGCCCTGGGACGGATGGCTCTGGAAACACCATATATTTT. The full variable domain, its missing parts supplied by reference TRBV5-1 and TRBJ1-3, is KAGVTQTPRYLIKTRGQQVTLSCSPISGHRSVSWYQQTPGQGLQFLFEYFSETQRNKGNFPGRFSGRQFSNSRSEMNVSTLELGDSALYLCASSPGTDGSGNTIYFGEGSWLTVV.

This clone is judged medium-sized. V usage is TRBV7-9 and J usage is TRBJ1-2, with a tentative D call TRBD1 (6 bases). Germline CDR1 is SEHNR and CDR2 is FQNEAQ (reference sequence). Deletions cut 6 bases from V and 4 bases from J, with 15 bases between. The CDR3 is 14 residues long. CDR3 coding DNA: TGTGCCAGCAGTATGGCGAACAGGGCCTATGGCTACACCTTC. Translating gives CASSMANRAYGYTF.

The chain combines TRBV7-7 with TRBJ2-5, with 9 bases that match TRBD1. The V segment lost 4 bases and the J segment 4 bases; nucleotides outside the gene matches: 7. Per germline, CDR1 SSHAT and CDR2 FNYEAQ (reference sequence). The CDR3 covers 15 residues. Here the CDR3 DNA reads TGTGCCAGCAGCTCGGGACAGGGTACCCCAGAGACCCAGTACTTC. It translates to CASSSGQGTPETQYF.

The CDR3 loop is CASKGQGATGELFF. The DNA of the CDR3 is TGTGCCAGCAAGGGACAGGGGGCGACCGGGGAGCTGTTTTTT. The chain carries TRBV7-7 and TRBJ2-2, with 12 bases lining up with TRBD1. V shed 7 bases, J shed 5 bases, and the junction held 2 bases outside the gene matches. The V gene's germline CDR1 is SSHAT and CDR2 FNYEAQ (reference sequence). There are 14 residues in the CDR3. Looking up the rest from reference TRBV7-7 and TRBJ2-2 gives the full variable domain: GAGVSQSPRYKVTKRGQDVTLRCDPISSHATLYWYQQALGQGPEFLTYFNYEAQPDKSGLPSDRFSAERPEGSISTLTIQRTEQRDSAMYRCASKGQGATGELFFGEGSRLTVL.